This TCR beta chain was recovered during a study of cytomegalovirus exposure and HLA in healthy donors. Findings of the study overall: It was reported in a later analysis that an Asian-associated ancestry cluster showed fewer N-insertions than the approximately 700-donor mean. In a later analysis, most CMV-associated TCR beta chains appeared HLA-restricted.

At the time of sampling, donors were nominally healthy, though unrecorded immune exposures were likely. Germline CDR1 SQVTM, CDR2 ANQGSEA. V trimming: 6 bases; J trimming: 5 bases; junction bases outside the gene matches: 3. This CDR3 comprises 11 residues. The primer mix had 60 Vbeta and 13 Jbeta primers. Libraries were prepared by immunoSEQ multiplex PCR; TCRdb keeps only in-frame clonotypes and omits some of them. Here the sample spans approximately 74,000 clones, 70% to 85% being singletons. This clone has only a few counts. Its antigen is not identified. This TCR was sampled from a woman in her thirties or forties in good health and CMV-seronegative. This chain joins TRBV29-1 and TRBJ1-1, with 7 bases lining up with TRBD1. Sample: PBMCs. The CDR3 sequence: CSVYRGTEAFF. CDR3 DNA sequence: TGCAGCGTATACAGGGGAACTGAAGCTTTCTTT.